Presented here are 7 T cell receptor beta chains from one specimen sequenced in a study of T cells in localized non-small cell lung cancer (dated by TCRdb to 2020 to 2022). Libraries were prepared through the immunoSEQ multiplex PCR assay. TCRdb took this table from immuneACCESS and kept in-frame rearrangements with V and J called. Such tables lack part of the clones; where checked against another copy, unresolved V genes explain under half of the gap, and the rest is unexplained. The sample includes 15,000 to 25,000 clones, with about 89% observed a single time. The ten most abundant clones make up about 4% of the sample. Specimen: peripheral blood, collected before any cancer treatment. Receptor source: a male donor aged 60 or older with stage I squamous cell lung carcinoma.

This chain uses TRBV15 with TRBJ1-1; D might be TRBD1 (5 bases). Trimming shortened V by 1 base and J by 5 bases, and 14 bases separated the two germline ends. The CDR3 has 15 residues. Germline CDR1 LNHNV, CDR2 YYDKDF (reference sequence). The CDR3 DNA reads TGTGCCACCAGCAGAGCTCCCCAGGGAGGTACTGAAGCTTTCTTT. Protein product: CATSRAPQGGTEAFF. Full variable domain (outside the CDR3, taken from reference TRBV15 and TRBJ1-1): DAMVIQNPRYQVTQFGKPVTLSCSQTLNHNVMYWYQQKSSQAPKLLFHYYDKDFNNEADTPDNFQSRRPNTSFCFLDIRSPGLGDTAMYLCATSRAPQGGTEAFFGQGTRLTVV.

V gene TRBV27 combines with J gene TRBJ2-1; no clear D. Germline-derived CDR1 and CDR2 are MNHEY and SMNVEV (reference sequence). Trimming pared 5 bases from V and 6 bases from J, leaving 11 bases between. The CDR3 totals 13 residues. CDR3 protein: CASSIGRSNEQFF. The CDR3 region has the DNA TGTGCCAGCAGTATCGGACGGTCCAATGAGCAGTTCTTC.

V is TRBV29-1 and J is TRBJ2-3, with 7 bases identical to TRBD2. Germline V gene data show CDR1 as SQVTM and CDR2 as ANQGSEA. This CDR3 has 13 residues. V shed 4 bases and J 2 bases; nucleotides not matched to a gene: 3. For the CDR3, the DNA is TGCAGCGTTGCCAGGGACTACACAGATACGCAGTATTTT. Its translation: CSVARDYTDTQYF.

The CDR3, as DNA: TGTGCCTGGAGTTTAGTCGATCAGCCCCAGCATTTT. Translation: CAWSLVDQPQHF. V usage is TRBV30 and J usage is TRBJ1-5; D is unresolved. The germline V gene encodes CDR1 GTSNPN and CDR2 SVGIG (reference sequence). V was shortened by 2 bases and J by 5 bases, with 7 bases between the two germline ends. This CDR3 is 12 amino acids long.

This clone was seen once. The chain carries TRBV6-5 and TRBJ1-4; no definite D call. With 6 bases removed from V and 6 bases from J, the gap between germline ends came to 14 bases. The CDR3 totals 14 residues. Germline V lookup: CDR1 MNHEY, CDR2 SVGAGI. CDR3 sequence: CASRPWEKDEKLFF. The CDR3, as DNA: TGTGCCAGCAGACCCTGGGAGAAAGATGAAAAACTGTTTTTT.

V is TRBV19 and J is TRBJ1-5; no definite D call. The length of the CDR3 is 14 residues. Germline CDR1 and CDR2: LNHDA and SQIVND (reference sequence). V was cut by 0 bases and J by 5 bases, with 8 bases left in between. The CDR3 sequence: CASSIEGVYQPQHF. The CDR3 coding sequence is TGTGCCAGTAGTATAGAGGGCGTATATCAGCCCCAGCATTTT. Combining the CDR3 with reference TRBV19 and TRBJ1-5 gives the whole variable domain DGGITQSPKYLFRKEGQNVTLSCEQNLNHDAMYWYRQDPGQGLRLIYYSQIVNDFQKGDIAEGYSVSREKKESFPLTVTSAQKNPTAFYLCASSIEGVYQPQHFGDGTRLSIL.

In regard to this clone: An end of the junction does not agree with germline; a read error may underlie this. The CDR3 reads CASSQGQGPTVF. The CDR3 DNA sequence: TGTGCCAGCAGCCAGGGACAGGGGCCGACCGTGTTC. This rearrangement joins TRBV7-9 to TRBJ2-7, with 10 bases aligning to TRBD1. Germline V gives CDR1 SEHNR, CDR2 FQNEAQ (reference sequence). There are 12 residues in the CDR3.